This T cell receptor beta chain originates from a study of blood T cell repertoires in COVID-19. Study information: Acute and convalescent COVID-19 samples came from the United States, Italy and Spain. T cells, B-cell-depleted T cells, or PBMCs provided the cDNA or gDNA that served as material.

The CDR3 has 17 amino acids. The junction had 8 bases not matched to a gene; V was cut back by 0 bases and J by 5 bases. Germline V lookup: CDR1 SNHLY, CDR2 FYNNEI. In the original processing: From reference gene primer amplification, estimates of nucleated cell counts were derived. The protocol was immunoSEQ multiplex PCR, while the TCRdb copy is restricted to in-frame clones and leaves out a portion. V and J calls and clone size come straight from that table; D and trimming were deduced from the DNA. The sample records about 200,000 clones, 80% being singletons. This clonotype originated in a woman aged 70-85 years with acute or convalescent COVID-19. What was sequenced was peripheral blood. The chain uses TRBV2 and TRBJ1-1; TRBD1 agrees at 11 bases. The CDR3 bases are TGTGCCAGCAGTGAAGCGGGGACAGGGGGAAGTCGGACTGAAGCTTTCTTT. As protein: CASSEAGTGGSRTEAFF.